This T cell receptor (beta chain) was captured by sequencing in a study of blood T cell repertoires in COVID-19 (dated by TCRdb to between 2020 and 2021). In terms of the full investigation: Samples from collaborators originated in the United States, Italy and Spain and spanned both the acute and convalescent phases of COVID-19. The prospective study material was composed of cDNA or gDNA derived from T cells, B-cell-depleted T cells, or PBMCs. Subjects who had been exposed to COVID-19, were actively infected with it, or had recovered from it provided the deeply sampled blood TCRbeta repertoires that made up the dataset. A freely available public database, intended as a resource for researchers studying the immune response to SARS-CoV-2, is where the repertoires were released. Samples came from the ongoing ImmuneRACE study (first 160 participants) plus 1,254 subjects from 6 global collaborators. Sample metadata almost always included a de-identified subject ID, COVID-19 status, age in years and sex. Where available, HLA class I and class II types were taken from metadata supplied by the sample provider and were not determined by assay-based typing. Overall study outcomes, separate from this receptor: Clinical and demographic metadata were provided uncurated, with the amount varying by source and participant.

Collaborating institutions collected whole blood in K2EDTA tubes following their own protocols. For TCRbeta analysis, collaborators shipped samples as frozen whole blood, isolated PBMCs, or DNA extracted from either of those sample types. The immunoSEQ Assay, a bias-controlled multiplex PCR, was used to amplify TCRbeta CDR3 regions from genomic DNA. Regarding the original processing steps: The number of nucleated cells in each sample was estimated from the amplification of reference gene primers within the assay. To quantify the absolute abundance of each unique TCRbeta CDR3 rearrangement, sequence reads were collapsed and filtered. For each sample, productive Simpson clonality was calculated as the square root of Simpson's diversity index across productive rearrangements. The immuneACCESS repertoire file appears here via TCRdb, limited to in-frame rearrangements. These files lack a portion of the clones; in checked studies, under half of the deficit traces to unresolved V genes, and the cause of the others is not known. V, J and clone size were drawn from that table, and D and trimming were deduced from the DNA. In all, the sample holds more than 95,000 clones, and roughly 90% of those were seen once. Of the sample, 6% falls within the top ten clones.

This clone was found a few times. This clone's antigen is unknown. No base quality information exists; no much larger clone differs at one position. This receptor was taken from a human donor in a cohort sampled during active COVID-19. The sequenced material came from peripheral blood.

The DNA sequence reads TGTGCCAGCAGCTTAGTTGACCTAGCCACCGGGGAGCTGTTTTTT. Translated, it reads CASSLVDLATGELFF. The V and J segments used are TRBV7-9 and TRBJ2-2; matching of 5 bases hints at TRBD2 as the D gene. From a lookup of the germline V gene (reference sequence), CDR1 and CDR2 are SEHNR and FQNEAQ. Its CDR3 holds 15 amino acids, cysteine through phenylalanine. The only DNA kept is the CDR3, 45 bases in frame from the first base. V is shortened by 1 base, J by 4 bases, and the region joining them spans 10 bases.